The next 25 T cell receptor beta chains were all read from a single sample in a study of blood T cell repertoires in COVID-19. Using immunoSEQ multiplex PCR, the repertoire was profiled, and TCRdb retains in-frame clones only, with some absent. The sample has tens of thousands of clones, more than 70% seen once. Sequenced material: peripheral blood. These receptors all stem from a man in his 60s with acute or convalescent COVID-19.

The genes are TRBV5-4 and TRBJ2-3, with 12 bases that match TRBD2. The CDR3 contains 17 residues. Trimming cost V 5 bases and J 0 bases; bases outside gene matches: 7. From germline, CDR1 is SGHNT and CDR2 YYREEE (reference sequence). The CDR3 loop reads CASRAGLAGLSTDTQYF. CDR3 nucleotides: TGTGCCAGCAGGGCGGGACTAGCGGGCCTCAGCACAGATACGCAGTATTTT.

This sequence joins TRBV27 and TRBJ2-7; 8 nucleotides align to TRBD1. From germline, CDR1 is MNHEY and CDR2 SMNVEV (reference sequence). V shed 1 base and J 3 bases; nucleotides not matched to a gene: 5. This CDR3 spans 15 amino acids. The DNA of the CDR3 is TGTGCCAGCAGTTTATTCTCCAGGGGGCTCTACGAGCAGTACTTC. Its protein product is CASSLFSRGLYEQYF.

The V call is TRBV12-3 or TRBV12-4, the J call TRBJ2-4; 8 bases map to TRBD1. This CDR3 comprises 13 residues. The V segment lost 1 base and the J segment 8 bases; nucleotides outside the gene matches: 1. The CDR3 protein is CASSLETGDIQYF. The CDR3 DNA follows: TGTGCCAGCAGTTTAGAGACAGGGGACATTCAGTACTTC.

V usage is TRBV19 and J usage is TRBJ1-5, with D perhaps matching TRBD1 (5 bases). The germline V gene has CDR1 LNHDA and CDR2 SQIVND (reference sequence). The CDR3 extends over 14 amino acids. The ends were cut back, 1 base at V and 11 bases at J, with 15 bases in the middle. The CDR3 bases are TGTGCCAGTAGTATAGTGGCCGGGGGGGAGACCCAGCATTTT. Translated: CASSIVAGGETQHF.

The chain recombines TRBV28 with TRBJ1-5; 11 nucleotides align to TRBD1. The CDR3 totals 16 residues. V shed 1 base, J shed 4 bases, and the junction held 3 bases outside the gene matches. CDR1 and CDR2 (germline): MDHEN, SYDVKM. In DNA, the CDR3 is TGTGCCAGCAGTTTATCCGGGACAGGGGGTAATCAGCCCCAGCATTTT. This codes for CASSLSGTGGNQPQHF.

The chain employs TRBV11-2 and TRBJ2-6; 9 nucleotides line up with TRBD2. From germline, CDR1 is SGHAT and CDR2 FQNNGV. This CDR3 is built from 16 residues. The J segment lost 0 bases and the V segment lost 5 bases, leaving 2 bases of the junction unmatched. In nucleotides, the CDR3 is TGTGCCAGCAGCCCGACTAGCGGCTCTGGGGCCAACGTCCTGACTTTC. Translated, it gives CASSPTSGSGANVLTF. Full variable domain (remainder filled in from reference TRBV11-2 and TRBJ2-6): EAGVAQSPRYKIIEKRQSVAFWCNPISGHATLYWYQQILGQGPKLLIQFQNNGVVDDSQLPKDRFSAERLKGVDSTLKIQPAKLEDSAVYLCASSPTSGSGANVLTFGAGSRLTVL.

The chain recombines TRBV2 with TRBJ1-6, with TRBD1 as a possible D gene (5 bases). The CDR3 length is 14 residues. Germline assignment: CDR1 SNHLY and CDR2 FYNNEI. V was shortened by 1 base and J by 5 bases, with 6 bases between the two germline ends. The CDR3 is CASSEGRDNSPLHF. The CDR3 DNA follows: TGTGCCAGCAGTGAAGGCAGGGATAATTCACCCCTCCACTTT.

The chain links TRBV5-1 to TRBJ1-2; TRBD1 matches at 10 bases. CDR3 size: 14 residues. Germline V gives CDR1 SGHRS, CDR2 YFSETQ. Trimming cost V 7 bases and J 4 bases; bases outside gene matches: 7. This CDR3 reads CASSPGTGAYGYTF. The CDR3 nucleotides read TGCGCCAGCTCCCCCGGGACAGGGGCCTATGGCTACACCTTC.

This rearrangement joins TRBV29-1 to TRBJ2-3, with 14 bases fitting TRBD2. The V gene end was trimmed by 7 bases and the J gene end by 5 bases; junction bases not matched to a gene: 5. This CDR3 region has 14 residues. Germline V gene data show CDR1 as SQVTM and CDR2 as ANQGSEA. In DNA form, the CDR3 reads TGCAGCGCGGGACTAGCGGGAGTGGTAGATACGCAGTATTTT. This gives the protein CSAGLAGVVDTQYF.

The J gene is TRBJ1-5, the V gene TRBV29-1; D remains unclear. This CDR3 contains 14 residues. The V gene lost 4 bases and the J gene lost 4 bases, with 14 bases spanning the gap. CDR1 SQVTM and CDR2 ANQGSEA come from the germline V gene. The CDR3 bases are TGCAGCGTTGTTACACCCAGCGGGAATCAGCCCCAGCATTTT. Translating it yields CSVVTPSGNQPQHF.

The V and J genes are TRBV30 and TRBJ2-2, with 9 bases aligning to TRBD2. CDR1 is GTSNPN, CDR2 SVGIG, per germline (reference sequence). Losses at the gene ends were 1 base for V and 5 bases for J; bases not matched to a gene: 2. The CDR3 has 14 amino acids. The CDR3 spells CAWSGLAETGELFF. The DNA of the CDR3 is TGTGCCTGGAGTGGACTAGCGGAGACCGGGGAGCTGTTTTTT.

V and J are TRBV4-1 and TRBJ2-7, with D possibly matching TRBD2 (5 bases). V lost 1 base and J lost 4, with 14 bases in between. CDR1 and CDR2 from the germline V gene are MGHRA and YSYEKL. This CDR3 region has 15 residues. The CDR3 region has the DNA TGCGCCAGCAGCCAAGTAGAGGGTAAGGGATACGAGCAGTACTTC. Translation gives CASSQVEGKGYEQYF.

V is TRBV6-1 and J is TRBJ1-2; the D gene is possibly TRBD1 (6 bases). Trimming took off 3 bases at V and 8 bases at J, with 13 bases between the two ends. The CDR3 extends over 13 amino acids. The germline CDR1 and CDR2 sequences are MNHNS and SASEGT. The CDR3 spells CASSEGGGYGYTF. The CDR3, as DNA: TGTGCCAGCAGTGAGGGGGGGGGCTACGGCTACACCTTC.

The genes are TRBV12-3 or TRBV12-4 and TRBJ1-2; 7 bases fit TRBD1. V shed 5 bases, J shed 2 bases, and the junction held 2 bases outside the gene matches. The CDR3 length is 13 residues. The CDR3 here is CASSMTGNYGYTF. Written as DNA, the CDR3 is TGTGCCAGCAGTATGACAGGGAACTATGGCTACACCTTC.

The chain carries TRBV6-5 and TRBJ2-5; 8 bases match TRBD1. V gave up 5 bases and J gave up 4 bases; unmatched junction bases: 3. CDR1 and CDR2 (germline): MNHEY, SVGAGI. The CDR3 is 13 residues long. The CDR3 sequence: CASSTTGGETQYF. The CDR3 bases are TGTGCCAGCAGTACCACAGGGGGAGAGACCCAGTACTTC.

The chain combines TRBV23-1 with TRBJ1-5; 7 nucleotides agree with TRBD1. TRBV23-1 is an open reading frame, and its role is uncertain. The trim removed 8 bases at V and 6 bases at J, leaving 13 bases unmatched. The CDR3 spans 15 residues. Written as DNA, the CDR3 is TGCGCCAGCGTAAGACAGGGCTCGTCCCCTCAGCCCCAGCATTTT. Protein sequence: CASVRQGSSPQPQHF.

The chain has TRBV19 and TRBJ2-3, with 7 bases aligning to TRBD1. Germline values: CDR1 LNHDA, CDR2 SQIVND (reference sequence). V dropped 1 base and J dropped 4; count of bases not matched to a gene: 5. This CDR3 comprises 15 residues. CDR3 sequence reads: CASSIGPTGSDTQYF. The CDR3, as DNA: TGTGCCAGTAGTATAGGCCCGACAGGGTCAGATACGCAGTATTTT.

The chain joins TRBV3-1 (or the pseudogene TRBV3-2) to TRBJ1-2; D gene unclear. V lost 7 bases to trimming and J lost 8 bases, with 14 bases between them. The germline CDR1 and CDR2 sequences are LGHDT and YNNKEL (reference sequence). The CDR3 runs to 12 residues. Here the CDR3 DNA reads TGTGCCAGCACCGAGGGTCGGCAGGGCTACACCTTC. Its protein is CASTEGRQGYTF.

The genes are TRBV9 and TRBJ1-2; D is unclear. This CDR3 comprises 13 residues. The germline V gene has CDR1 SGDLS and CDR2 YYNGEE. Trimming stripped 0 bases from V and 3 bases from J, with 6 bases between. This CDR3 reads CASSVVQHYGYTF. The CDR3 DNA reads TGTGCCAGCAGCGTAGTACAGCACTATGGCTACACCTTC.

V gene TRBV5-1 combines with J gene TRBJ2-1; 11 bases map to TRBD2. The CDR3 covers 14 residues. The junction had 11 bases not matched to a gene; V was cut back by 4 bases and J by 14 bases. Germline V gives CDR1 SGHRS, CDR2 YFSETQ. The CDR3 is CASSPEVAGGREFF. DNA for the CDR3: TGCGCCAGCAGCCCTGAGGTAGCGGGAGGGCGCGAGTTCTTC. Full variable domain (missing parts from reference TRBV5-1 and TRBJ2-1): KAGVTQTPRYLIKTRGQQVTLSCSPISGHRSVSWYQQTPGQGLQFLFEYFSETQRNKGNFPGRFSGRQFSNSRSEMNVSTLELGDSALYLCASSPEVAGGREFFGPGTRLTVL.

The chain combines TRBV5-5 with TRBJ2-7, with 11 nucleotides matching TRBD2. There are 15 residues in the CDR3. With V trimmed by 5 bases and J by 3 bases, 7 bases remained unmatched. CDR1 is SGHKS, CDR2 YYEKEE, per germline (reference sequence). The CDR3 region is CASSPGTSGLYEQYF. CDR3 coding DNA: TGTGCCAGCAGTCCCGGGACTAGCGGCCTCTACGAGCAGTACTTC. Full variable domain (missing parts from reference TRBV5-5 and TRBJ2-7): DAGVTQSPTHLIKTRGQQVTLRCSPISGHKSVSWYQQVLGQGPQFIFQYYEKEERGRGNFPDRFSARQFPNYSSELNVNALLLGDSALYLCASSPGTSGLYEQYFGPGTRLTVT.

This clone appeared a single time. The gene calls are TRBV6-5 and TRBJ2-7, with TRBD1 as a possible D gene (6 bases). Trimming cost V 3 bases and J 2 bases, with 14 bases left between them. Germline V CDR1 and CDR2: MNHEY, SVGAGI. The CDR3 loop spans 15 amino acids. The DNA for the CDR3 is TGTGCCAGCAGTTATTCGAACAGGGTCCCCTACGAGCAGTACTTC. This codes for CASSYSNRVPYEQYF.

This clone turned up a few times. The gene calls are TRBV5-5 and TRBJ2-3; weak D call: TRBD2 (6 bases). The ends were cut back, 7 bases at V and 5 bases at J, with 17 bases in the middle. Germline V gene data show CDR1 as SGHKS and CDR2 as YYEKEE (reference sequence). CDR3 length equals 14 residues. CDR3 protein: CASVLGLLGDTQYF. The CDR3 DNA reads as TGTGCCAGCGTCCTGGGACTGCTTGGAGATACGCAGTATTTT.

This chain links TRBV7-2 with TRBJ1-5, with 9 positions matching TRBD1. Germline V lookup: CDR1 SGHTA, CDR2 FQGNSA. The trim removed 5 bases at V and 5 bases at J, leaving 10 bases unmatched. This CDR3 spans 16 amino acids. The CDR3: CASSATWGTGHQPQHF. As DNA, the CDR3 is TGTGCCAGCAGCGCGACTTGGGGGACAGGGCATCAGCCCCAGCATTTT.

This clone was observed a few times. J is TRBJ2-1 and V is TRBV5-6, with TRBD2 matching 11 bases. CDR1 is SGHDT, CDR2 YYEEEE, per germline. Unmatched junction bases numbered 12, after V lost 0 bases and J lost 7 bases. The CDR3 consists of 18 residues. The CDR3 region is CASSLDRLAGGHGNEQFF. The CDR3 DNA sequence: TGTGCCAGCAGCTTGGATCGGCTAGCGGGAGGCCACGGGAATGAGCAGTTCTTC.